One sample yielded the 14 T cell receptor beta chains listed below, sequenced in a study of shared T cell receptors in the human thymus. The repertoire was sequenced with immunoSEQ multiplex PCR; TCRdb's copy has only in-frame clones and lacks some. Of 700,000 or so clones in the sample, roughly 88% were seen once. Separately, the same data were catalogued under a study of human thymus T cells.

Sequencing was carried out using thymocytes. The receptors originated from a girl in the first two years of life with a congenital heart defect.

Comments on this clone: Other DNA sequences in this specimen translate into the identical CDR3. The chain combines TRBV27 with TRBJ1-6; 10 nucleotides match TRBD1. The CDR3 runs 14 residues. V lost 3 bases to trimming and J lost 8 bases; unmatched junction nucleotides: 1. Germline V gene sequence: CDR1 MNHEY, CDR2 SMNVEV (reference sequence). The CDR3 reads CASSLGTGDSPLHF. CDR3 DNA sequence: TGTGCCAGCAGTTTGGGGACAGGGGATTCACCCCTCCACTTT.

The chain couples TRBV18 to TRBJ1-4; 9 nucleotides agree with TRBD1. The CDR3 spans 16 residues. Germline CDR1 and CDR2: KGHSH and LQKENI. The V and J ends lost 3 bases and 5 bases, in that order; junction bases with no gene match: 7. This chain's CDR3 is CASSPYTGTGNEKLFF. As DNA, the CDR3 is TGTGCCAGCTCACCCTACACCGGGACAGGGAATGAAAAACTGTTTTTT.

The V and J genes are TRBV6-1 and TRBJ1-1; possible D gene TRBD1, 5 bases. This CDR3 region has 15 residues. Germline CDR1 MNHNS, CDR2 SASEGT. V was clipped by 2 bases and J by 3 bases, with 13 bases between them. For the CDR3, the DNA is TGTGCCAGCAGTGAACGTGACAGAGACCACACTGAAGCTTTCTTT. The encoded protein is CASSERDRDHTEAFF.

V usage is TRBV14 and J usage is TRBJ2-2, with D tentatively TRBD1 (6 bases). The germline V gene encodes CDR1 SGHDN and CDR2 FVKESK. CDR3 length: 17 residues. Trimming cost V 1 base and J 6 bases, with 18 bases left between them. The chain's CDR3 is CASSQVRQVKRSGELFF. Here the CDR3 DNA reads TGTGCCAGCAGCCAAGTAAGACAGGTCAAAAGGTCCGGGGAGCTGTTTTTT.

V and J are TRBV25-1 and TRBJ1-4; D gene uncertain. V lost 6 bases and J 4 bases, leaving 12 bases between the germline ends. CDR3 length: 14 amino acids. Germline-derived CDR1 and CDR2 are MGHDK and SYGVNS. The CDR3 coding sequence is TGTGCCAGCAGAAACCGGGAGATTAATGAAAAACTGTTTTTT. Protein: CASRNREINEKLFF.

The chain is built from TRBV19 and TRBJ2-1, with 8 bases lining up with TRBD1. The CDR3 extends over 15 amino acids. The V segment lost 10 bases and the J segment 0 bases; nucleotides outside the gene matches: 8. From germline, CDR1 is LNHDA and CDR2 SQIVND (reference sequence). DNA for the CDR3: TGTGCCACTCACCCCACAGGGGGCTCCTACAATGAGCAGTTCTTC. Translating gives CATHPTGGSYNEQFF.

The chain has TRBV20-1 and TRBJ2-1; 8 bases align to TRBD1. Trimming cost V 6 bases and J 8 bases; bases outside gene matches: 3. The CDR3 has 11 residues. The V gene's germline CDR1 is DFQATT and CDR2 SNEGSKA (reference sequence). In DNA, the CDR3 is TGCAGTGCCCCAGGGGGCGATGAGCAGTTCTTC. It yields the protein CSAPGGDEQFF.

The CDR3 reads CASSETGGQNYGYTF. The CDR3 region has the DNA TGTGCCAGCAGTGAGACAGGGGGCCAGAACTATGGCTACACCTTC. The chain links TRBV2 to TRBJ1-2, with TRBD1 identical over 10 bases. Trimming cost V 3 bases and J 2 bases; bases outside gene matches: 3. The CDR3 length is 15 residues. CDR1 is SNHLY, CDR2 FYNNEI, per germline.

This clone was observed a handful of times. The chain uses TRBV2 and TRBJ2-7; D possibly corresponds to TRBD2 (6 bases). Germline V lookup: CDR1 SNHLY, CDR2 FYNNEI. The CDR3 spans 12 residues. Between the trimmed V and J ends, which lost 4 bases and 7 bases, there was a span of 11 bases. DNA for the CDR3: TGTGCCAGCAGTGCGACTAGGGAAGAGCAGTACTTC. It translates to CASSATREEQYF. Combining the CDR3 with reference TRBV2 and TRBJ2-7 gives the whole variable domain EPEVTQTPSHQVTQMGQEVILRCVPISNHLYFYWYRQILGQKVEFLVSFYNNEISEKSEIFDDQFSVERPDGSNFTLKIRSTKLEDSAMYFCASSATREEQYFGPGTRLTVT.

This chain links TRBV28 with TRBJ2-5, with TRBD1 identical over 9 bases. This CDR3 comprises 17 residues. The junction had 10 bases not matched to a gene; V was cut back by 5 bases and J by 0 bases. Germline values: CDR1 MDHEN, CDR2 SYDVKM. CDR3 region: CASSTQGQGQNQETQYF. For the CDR3, the DNA is TGTGCCAGCAGTACCCAGGGACAGGGACAGAACCAAGAGACCCAGTACTTC.

This chain links TRBV5-6 with TRBJ1-1, with D hard to call. Deletions cut 1 base from V and 11 bases from J, with 15 bases between. Germline CDR1 reads SGHDT; CDR2 reads YYEEEE. There are 13 residues in the CDR3. The CDR3 protein is CASSLTTRPYAFF. The CDR3 nucleotides read TGTGCCAGCAGCTTGACTACCCGCCCTTACGCTTTCTTT. Based on the CDR3 plus reference TRBV5-6 and TRBJ1-1, the full variable domain is DAGVTQSPTHLIKTRGQQVTLRCSPKSGHDTVSWYQQALGQGPQFIFQYYEEEERQRGNFPDRFSGHQFPNYSSELNVNALLLGDSALYLCASSLTTRPYAFFGQGTRLTVV.

The chain's CDR3 is CASSLVRQGIVKGYTF. CDR3 DNA sequence: TGCGCCAGCAGCTTGGTCCGACAGGGGATTGTAAAAGGCTACACCTTC. The gene calls are TRBV5-1 and TRBJ1-2, with 8 bases matching TRBD1. The V gene's germline CDR1 is SGHRS and CDR2 YFSETQ. The CDR3 runs 16 residues. V lost 0 bases and J lost 8; bases outside the gene matches: 12.

The gene calls are TRBV6-5 and TRBJ2-5, with TRBD1 identical over 8 bases. V trimming: 1 base; J trimming: 4 bases; junction bases outside the gene matches: 8. This CDR3 is built from 16 residues. Per germline, CDR1 MNHEY and CDR2 SVGAGI. The DNA of the CDR3 is TGTGCCAGCAGTTACTTGACGCCACAGGGGGGAGAGACCCAGTACTTC. Protein product: CASSYLTPQGGETQYF.

The gene calls are TRBV6-6 and TRBJ1-2, with no clear D. This CDR3 has 15 residues. Germline V gene sequence: CDR1 MNHNY, CDR2 SVGAGI (reference sequence). Trimming took 9 bases from V and 4 from J, leaving 21 bases between them. This CDR3 reads CASLNVLQRGYGYTF. CDR3 coding DNA: TGTGCCAGTCTCAATGTTCTCCAACGGGGCTATGGCTACACCTTC.